The 31 T cell receptor beta chains reported below all come from one sample, sequenced in a study of T cell responses to AZD1222 COVID-19 vaccine. Profiling relied on immunoSEQ multiplex PCR, and the TCRdb table lists in-frame clones only, not all of them. The sample has some 120,000 clones, roughly 87% seen once. The sequencing used peripheral blood, collected on day 0 of AZD1222 vaccination. These receptors originate from an adult in good health.

This chain connects TRBV4-1 to TRBJ1-1; 8 bases are shared with TRBD1. CDR1 and CDR2 from the germline V gene are MGHRA and YSYEKL. Trimming took 3 bases from V and 2 from J; bases not matched to a gene: 5. The CDR3 spans 15 residues. The CDR3 DNA is TGCGCCAGCAGCCAGATACAGGGGGGTAACACTGAAGCTTTCTTT. As protein: CASSQIQGGNTEAFF.

The chain has TRBV7-8 and TRBJ2-1; 8 bases align to TRBD1. V was clipped by 5 bases and J by 7 bases; unmatched bases: 10. This CDR3 is built from 15 residues. Germline V CDR1 and CDR2: SGHVS, FQNEAQ. CDR3 nucleotide sequence: TGTGCCAGCAGCCGGCCGCAAACAGGGGGAAATGAGCAGTTCTTC. Amino acids: CASSRPQTGGNEQFF.

V and J are TRBV4-1 and TRBJ2-7, with 8 nucleotides matching TRBD1. The ends lost 3 bases at V and 3 bases at J; junction bases unmatched: 1. The CDR3 sequence is 13 residues long. From germline, CDR1 is MGHRA and CDR2 YSYEKL. DNA for the CDR3: TGCGCCAGCAGCCAGGGACAGGACTACGAGCAGTACTTC. Translated: CASSQGQDYEQYF.

The V and J genes are TRBV10-3 and TRBJ1-5; D is perhaps TRBD1 (6 bases). Trimming removed 8 bases at V and 3 bases at J, with 11 bases between. This CDR3 has 13 amino acids. Per the germline V gene, CDR1 is ENHRY and CDR2 is SYGVKD. CDR3 sequence (DNA): TGTGCCATCGGGGAGGGGGTCAATCAGCCCCAGCATTTT. Amino acid sequence: CAIGEGVNQPQHF.

The V call is TRBV10-3, the J call TRBJ2-2; 7 nucleotides agree with TRBD2. Germline loops: CDR1 ENHRY, CDR2 SYGVKD. With V trimmed by 7 bases and J by 5 bases, 10 bases remained unmatched. The CDR3 length is 15 residues. The CDR3 bases are TGTGCCATCAAAGTTGGGGGGGAGATGACCGGGGAGCTGTTTTTT. As protein: CAIKVGGEMTGELFF.

The chain has TRBV5-1 and TRBJ1-5, with a possible D match to TRBD1 (6 bases). Trimming stripped 6 bases from V and 4 bases from J, with 17 bases between. The CDR3 runs to 15 residues. Looked up from germline, CDR1 is SGHRS and CDR2 is YFSETQ. CDR3 bases: TGCGCCAGCAAACAAGGAGGGGGGAGTAATCAGCCCCAGCATTTT. The encoded protein is CASKQGGGSNQPQHF.

The sample holds a few counts of this clone. The chain couples TRBV7-3 to TRBJ2-3; D unclear. V gave up 6 bases and J gave up 0 bases, with 7 bases separating them. The CDR3 totals 13 residues. The germline CDR1 and CDR2 sequences are SGHTA and FQGTGA. The DNA for the CDR3 is TGTGCCAGCAGGGGGTCTAGCACAGATACGCAGTATTTT. Translated, it gives CASRGSSTDTQYF.

V usage is TRBV28 and J usage is TRBJ1-5; the D gene is possibly TRBD1 (6 bases). V was clipped by 5 bases and J by 4 bases, with 30 bases between them. Germline values: CDR1 MDHEN, CDR2 SYDVKM. This CDR3 contains 20 residues. The CDR3 DNA sequence: TGTGCCAGCAGTCCACCCCTGAGGGGGGTCTCGCCCCTGGGTAATCAGCCCCAGCATTTT. It specifies CASSPPLRGVSPLGNQPQHF.

The chain combines TRBV27 with TRBJ2-7; the D is unclear. V lost 2 bases and J lost 7, with 15 bases in between. The CDR3 is 14 residues long. The germline CDR1 and CDR2 sequences are MNHEY and SMNVEV (reference sequence). The DNA for the CDR3 is TGTGCCAGCAGTTTAGAGAGGATGGTGAGGGAGCAGTACTTC. Translated: CASSLERMVREQYF.

J is TRBJ2-1 and V is TRBV28, with 9 bases that match TRBD2. The ends lost 8 bases at V and 7 bases at J; junction bases unmatched: 6. Germline V gene sequence: CDR1 MDHEN, CDR2 SYDVKM. The CDR3 length is 13 residues. CDR3 loop: CASSVAGANEQFF. The CDR3 coding sequence is TGTGCCAGCTCCGTAGCGGGGGCAAATGAGCAGTTCTTC.

The chain joins TRBV5-4 to TRBJ2-1, with 7 bases matching TRBD2. The germline CDR1 and CDR2 sequences are SGHNT and YYREEE (reference sequence). This CDR3 contains 13 residues. Trimming removed 9 bases from V and 5 bases from J; junction bases left unmatched: 8. The CDR3 loop reads CANRGAGDNEQFF. The CDR3 DNA reads TGTGCCAACCGAGGGGCGGGGGACAATGAGCAGTTCTTC.

This chain connects TRBV5-4 to TRBJ2-3; tentative D call: TRBD2 (6 bases). Trimming pared 4 bases from V and 0 bases from J, leaving 12 bases between. The germline CDR1 and CDR2 sequences are SGHNT and YYREEE (reference sequence). CDR3 size: 15 residues. The CDR3 nucleotides are TGTGCCAGCAGCCTAGGAGGGGCTAGCACAGATACGCAGTATTTT. It encodes CASSLGGASTDTQYF.

The chain is built from TRBV11-2 and TRBJ1-1; D is possibly TRBD1 (5 bases). With 2 bases removed from V and 3 bases from J, the gap between germline ends came to 10 bases. The CDR3 is 14 residues long. Germline CDR1 and CDR2: SGHAT and FQNNGV. DNA of the CDR3: TGTGCCAGCAGCTTACAAGGGGTCGACACTGAAGCTTTCTTT. Its protein product is CASSLQGVDTEAFF.

This rearrangement joins TRBV7-9 to TRBJ2-7; D is tentatively TRBD1 or TRBD2 (5 bases each). CDR1 and CDR2 (germline): SEHNR, FQNEAQ (reference sequence). The V gene lost 5 bases and the J gene lost 0 bases, with 11 bases spanning the gap. The CDR3 sequence is 14 residues long. For the CDR3, the DNA is TGTGCCAGCAGCCCCGGGACGGACTCCTACGAGCAGTACTTC. As protein: CASSPGTDSYEQYF.

This chain connects TRBV24-1 to TRBJ2-2; TRBD2 aligns across 12 bases. Germline V lookup: CDR1 KGHDR, CDR2 SFDVKD. V lost 7 bases, J lost 3 bases, and 2 bases stayed unmatched. This CDR3 comprises 15 residues. The CDR3 DNA follows: TGTGCCACCAGCAGACTAGCGGGGGACACCGGGGAGCTGTTTTTT. Translated, it gives CATSRLAGDTGELFF.

V gene TRBV2 combines with J gene TRBJ2-4; tentatively, D is TRBD2 (7 bases). CDR3 length: 15 residues. Germline assignment: CDR1 SNHLY and CDR2 FYNNEI. With 5 bases removed from V and 3 bases from J, the gap between germline ends came to 14 bases. The CDR3 reads CASSNGGAGKNIQYF. The CDR3 region has the DNA TGTGCCAGCAGTAATGGGGGGGCGGGCAAAAACATTCAGTACTTC.

This clone was picked up many times. The V gene is TRBV5-4, the J gene TRBJ1-2; maybe TRBD1 (5 bases). In germline, CDR1 is SGHNT, CDR2 YYREEE (reference sequence). Trimming left V 7 bases short and J 3 bases short, with 16 bases between. This CDR3 contains 14 residues. This chain's CDR3 is CASRSVGGYYGYTF. DNA for the CDR3: TGTGCCAGCCGTTCCGTTGGGGGGTACTATGGCTACACCTTC.

The V call is TRBV10-3, the J call TRBJ1-5; no clear D gene. Between the trimmed V and J ends, which lost 0 bases and 6 bases, there was a span of 6 bases. The CDR3 spans 13 residues. Germline assignment: CDR1 ENHRY and CDR2 SYGVKD. CDR3 sequence (DNA): TGTGCCATCAGTGAGTCGTGGGGTCAGCCCCAGCATTTT. Protein product: CAISESWGQPQHF.

The chain carries TRBV28 and TRBJ2-1; TRBD2 aligns across 12 bases. Germline CDR1 is MDHEN and CDR2 is SYDVKM. The ends lost 2 bases at V and 4 bases at J; junction bases unmatched: 6. The CDR3 is 17 residues long. The CDR3 reads CASSLGLAGGLYNEQFF. Here the CDR3 DNA reads TGTGCCAGCAGTTTAGGGCTAGCGGGGGGGCTGTACAATGAGCAGTTCTTC. The complete variable domain, with remaining parts taken from reference TRBV28 and TRBJ2-1, reads DVKVTQSSRYLVKRTGEKVFLECVQDMDHENMFWYRQDPGLGLRLIYFSYDVKMKEKGDIPEGYSVSREKKERFSLILESASTNQTSMYLCASSLGLAGGLYNEQFFGPGTRLTVL.

V and J are TRBV28 and TRBJ2-3, with TRBD1 matching 8 bases. The ends lost 6 bases at V and 4 bases at J; junction bases unmatched: 3. This CDR3 is built from 13 residues. Germline lookup yields CDR1 MDHEN and CDR2 SYDVKM. The CDR3 DNA reads TGTGCCAGCAGGGCAGGGGGCCCAGATACGCAGTATTTT. Translation gives CASRAGGPDTQYF. Filled out from reference TRBV28 and TRBJ2-3, the complete variable domain reads DVKVTQSSRYLVKRTGEKVFLECVQDMDHENMFWYRQDPGLGLRLIYFSYDVKMKEKGDIPEGYSVSREKKERFSLILESASTNQTSMYLCASRAGGPDTQYFGPGTRLTVL.

V usage is TRBV30 and J usage is TRBJ1-5; D remains unclear. Trimming stripped 0 bases from V and 10 bases from J, with 10 bases between. The CDR3 extends over 12 amino acids. Germline V lookup: CDR1 GTSNPN, CDR2 SVGIG (reference sequence). CDR3 in amino acids: CAWSVGERPQHF. CDR3 DNA: TGTGCCTGGAGTGTAGGAGAACGCCCCCAGCATTTT.

The chain links TRBV29-1 to TRBJ1-1; D ambiguous. Germline CDR1 is SQVTM and CDR2 is ANQGSEA. V was pared by 5 bases and J by 6 bases, with 16 bases between. The CDR3 totals 13 residues. This CDR3 is CSVFLGPWAEAFF. CDR3 DNA: TGCAGCGTTTTTCTTGGTCCCTGGGCTGAAGCTTTCTTT.

The gene calls are TRBV5-1 and TRBJ2-2; D unclear. Germline-derived CDR1 and CDR2 are SGHRS and YFSETQ. V was shortened by 1 base and J by 7 bases, with 5 bases between the two germline ends. The CDR3 totals 12 residues. This CDR3 is CASSLYGGELFF. The CDR3 DNA is TGCGCCAGCAGCTTGTACGGCGGGGAGCTGTTTTTT.

The chain joins TRBV6-5 to TRBJ1-4; no clear D gene. Germline CDR1 and CDR2: MNHEY and SVGAGI. V shed 2 bases and J shed 8 bases, with 12 bases lying between them. The CDR3 covers 14 residues. As DNA, the CDR3 is TGTGCCAGCAGTTACGGTTCGCCTCGAGAAAAACTGTTTTTT. This gives the protein CASSYGSPREKLFF.

The chain joins TRBV7-2 to TRBJ1-1; the D gene is possibly TRBD1 (6 bases). CDR1 and CDR2 from the germline V gene are SGHTA and FQGNSA. CDR3 size: 14 residues. With 3 bases removed from V and 5 bases from J, the gap between germline ends came to 13 bases. CDR3 loop: CASSFFAGETEAFF. The CDR3 DNA reads TGTGCCAGCAGCTTCTTTGCAGGGGAGACTGAAGCTTTCTTT. Variable domain in full (rest from reference TRBV7-2 and TRBJ1-1): GAGVSQSPSNKVTEKGKDVELRCDPISGHTALYWYRQSLGQGLEFLIYFQGNSAPDKSGLPSDRFSAERTGGSVSTLTIQRTQQEDSAVYLCASSFFAGETEAFFGQGTRLTVV.

This clone was observed a handful of times. The chain has TRBV7-9 and TRBJ1-2, with unresolved D. CDR1 and CDR2 from the germline V gene are SEHNR and FQNEAQ (reference sequence). V was cut by 5 bases and J by 8 bases, with 15 bases left in between. The CDR3 spans 13 residues. The CDR3: CASSGHEGRGYTF. The CDR3 DNA reads TGTGCCAGCAGCGGCCACGAAGGGCGAGGCTACACCTTC.

This clone has only one observation. CDR3 in amino acids: CASSHPRVTNEQFF. In DNA, the CDR3 is TGTGCCAGCAGCCATCCCCGGGTGACGAATGAGCAGTTCTTC. The chain combines TRBV11-3 with TRBJ2-1; D not resolved. Trimming shortened V by 5 bases and J by 7 bases, and 15 bases separated the two germline ends. Germline loops: CDR1 SGHNT, CDR2 YENEEA. There are 14 residues in the CDR3.

This rearrangement joins TRBV28 to TRBJ1-5, with D uncertain. The germline CDR1 and CDR2 sequences are MDHEN and SYDVKM. The CDR3 is 13 amino acids. Trimming left V 7 bases short and J 8 bases short, with 15 bases between. The CDR3 loop is CASKTAPREPQHF. For the CDR3, the DNA is TGTGCCAGCAAAACGGCGCCAAGGGAGCCCCAGCATTTT. Based on the CDR3 plus reference TRBV28 and TRBJ1-5, the full variable domain is DVKVTQSSRYLVKRTGEKVFLECVQDMDHENMFWYRQDPGLGLRLIYFSYDVKMKEKGDIPEGYSVSREKKERFSLILESASTNQTSMYLCASKTAPREPQHFGDGTRLSIL.

The gene calls are TRBV7-2 and TRBJ2-2; no clear D. Trimming removed 5 bases at V and 8 bases at J, with 9 bases between. The CDR3 has 12 amino acids. Germline V gene data show CDR1 as SGHTA and CDR2 as FQGNSA. CDR3 DNA: TGTGCCAGCAGCCTAAATCGGGGGGAGCTGTTTTTT. This translates into CASSLNRGELFF.

This clone was detected a few times. The CDR3 region is CASSSGHDTEAFF. The DNA of the CDR3 is TGTGCCAGCAGTTCTGGACACGACACTGAAGCTTTCTTT. This chain connects TRBV6-5 to TRBJ1-1; D might be TRBD1 (5 bases). V shed 4 bases and J shed 3 bases, with 9 bases lying between them. CDR1 and CDR2 (germline): MNHEY, SVGAGI. The CDR3 length is 13 residues.

V gene TRBV19 combines with J gene TRBJ1-1; D is uncertain. CDR1 and CDR2 (germline): LNHDA, SQIVND (reference sequence). V was trimmed by 7 bases and J by 1 base, leaving 13 bases between them. This CDR3 has 14 residues. The CDR3 loop reads CASKIGPTNTEAFF. The CDR3 region has the DNA TGTGCCAGTAAGATCGGACCCACGAACACTGAAGCTTTCTTT.